Following are 17 T cell receptor beta chains from one sample sequenced in a study of T cells in women clearing cervical HPV infection. Profiled with immunoSEQ multiplex PCR; TCRdb holds only in-frame clones, not every one. The repertoire table contains roughly 36,000 clones. The sample comprised blood buffy coat. These receptors came from a woman between 18 and 70 years old with a cervical HPV16 infection that either progressed to CIN3+ or cleared (not recorded which).

A note on this clone: The read gets to within 3 residues of the CDR3 end, and the germline J gene fills in the rest. The genes are TRBV7-2 and TRBJ2-2, with TRBD2 identical over 9 bases. Losses at the gene ends were 1 base for V and 7 bases for J; bases not matched to a gene: 1. Germline V gene lookup returns CDR1 SGHTA and CDR2 FQGNSA. The CDR3 contains 14 residues. This CDR3 is CASSLGGGDGELFF. The sequenced CDR3 bases are TGTGCCAGCAGCTTAGGCGGGGGGGACGGGGAG.

For this clone: The read terminates 3 residues before the CDR3 end, so the remaining end is supplied by the germline J gene. This chain links TRBV19 with TRBJ1-2; D is perhaps TRBD1 (5 bases). CDR3 length: 13 residues. The V gene's germline CDR1 is LNHDA and CDR2 SQIVND (reference sequence). The sequenced part of the CDR3 DNA is TGTGCCAGTAGTACCCAGGGTGCAGATACC. Its translation is CASSTQGADT. The CDR3 in full is CASSTQGADTYTF. The whole variable domain, remainder taken from reference TRBV19 and TRBJ1-2, is DGGITQSPKYLFRKEGQNVTLSCEQNLNHDAMYWYRQDPGQGLRLIYYSQIVNDFQKGDIAEGYSVSREKKESFPLTVTSAQKNPTAFYLCASSTQGADTYTFGSGTRLTVV.

The sequenced CDR3 bases are TGTGCCAGCAGCTTTGGCGGACAAGAGACC. Translating gives CASSFGGQET. The full CDR3 reads CASSFGGQETQYF. The chain has TRBV7-3 and TRBJ2-5; unclear D gene. The read ends 3 residues before the CDR3 terminus; that terminus is restored from the germline J gene. The length of the CDR3 is 13 residues. Trimming left V 3 bases short and J 2 bases short, with 7 bases between. Germline lookup yields CDR1 SGHTA and CDR2 FQGTGA.

Details on this clone: The CDR3 end lies 3 residues beyond the end of the read and is filled in from the germline J gene. The chain links TRBV10-3 to TRBJ1-4, with a tentative D call TRBD1 (5 bases). V was trimmed by 2 bases and J by 0 bases, leaving 10 bases between them. The CDR3 loop spans 16 amino acids. Looked up from germline, CDR1 is ENHRY and CDR2 is SYGVKD. CDR3 amino acids: CAISEQGDSTNEKLFF. CDR3 DNA (partial): TGTGCCATCAGTGAGCAGGGTGACTCAACTAATGAAAAA.

The CDR3 bases that were read are TGTGCCAGCAGCCAAGGACACAGCACAGATACG. It encodes CASSQGHSTDT. The complete CDR3 protein is CASSQGHSTDTQYF. This sequence joins TRBV3-1 (or the pseudogene TRBV3-2) and TRBJ2-3; D is uncertain. The CDR3 end lies 3 residues beyond the end of the read and is filled in from the germline J gene. In germline, CDR1 is LGHDT, CDR2 YNNKEL (reference sequence). V was shortened by 1 base and J by 0 bases, with 5 bases between the two germline ends. This CDR3 is built from 14 residues.

As for this clone: The read ends 3 residues before the CDR3 terminus; that terminus is restored from the germline J gene. V and J are TRBV29-1 and TRBJ2-3; TRBD1 agrees at 10 bases. J was trimmed by 3 bases and V by 3 bases; bases with no gene match: 6. Per the germline V gene, CDR1 is SQVTM and CDR2 is ANQGSEA. This CDR3 region has 15 residues. CDR3 DNA (partial): TGCAGCGTTGATCGAGGACAGGGGGAGACAGATACG. It is translated as CSVDRGQGETDT. The whole CDR3 sequence is CSVDRGQGETDTQYF.

Worth noting for this clone: The CDR3 goes on 3 residues after the read ends, and that part is filled in from the germline J gene. The rearrangement uses TRBV12-3 or TRBV12-4 and TRBJ2-1, with unresolved D. This CDR3 region has 11 residues. Trimming removed 4 bases from V and 8 bases from J, with 6 bases in between. CDR3 bases read: TGTGCCAGCAGTTCACTTTATGAG. Amino acids: CASSSLYE. The CDR3 in its entirety is CASSSLYEQFF.

Of note for this clone: The CDR3 is cut off 3 residues early in the read; its end comes from the germline J gene. This sequence joins TRBV4-1 and TRBJ1-1; possibly TRBD1 for D (5 bases). Germline CDR1 and CDR2: MGHRA and YSYEKL. Deletions cut 4 bases from V and 5 bases from J, with 14 bases between. This CDR3 contains 14 residues. The CDR3 spells CASSLAQRGTEAFF. The sequenced part of the CDR3 DNA is TGCGCCAGCAGCCTCGCACAGCGGGGGACTGAA.

A note on this clone: The read ends 3 residues before the CDR3 terminus; that terminus is restored from the germline J gene. This chain connects TRBV10-3 to TRBJ2-2, with TRBD2 matching 12 bases. CDR1 ENHRY and CDR2 SYGVKD come from the germline V gene. The junction had 9 bases not matched to a gene; V was cut back by 2 bases and J by 5 bases. This CDR3 region has 18 residues. CDR3 protein: CAISETGLAGLDTGELFF. CDR3 DNA, as far as it was read: TGTGCCATCAGTGAGACAGGACTAGCGGGACTAGATACCGGGGAG.

Comments on this clone: The read is 3 residues too short to cover the CDR3 end, so that end is filled in from the germline J gene. This CDR3 is also generated by other DNA sequences in the sample. V gene TRBV7-9 combines with J gene TRBJ2-1; D remains ambiguous. There are 14 residues in the CDR3. V was clipped by 1 base and J by 5 bases, with 9 bases between them. Germline V gene sequence: CDR1 SEHNR, CDR2 FQNEAQ (reference sequence). The CDR3 reads CASSLGHRDNEQFF. CDR3 DNA (partial): TGTGCCAGCAGCTTAGGCCATCGGGACAATGAG.

This chain's CDR3 is CASSIGRDRAAFF. The sequenced CDR3 bases are TGTGCCAGTAGTATAGGTCGGGACAGGGCC. The chain has TRBV19 and TRBJ1-1; 9 bases are a match to TRBD1. The read ends 3 residues before the CDR3 terminus; that terminus is restored from the germline J gene. This CDR3 has 13 amino acids. The germline CDR1 and CDR2 sequences are LNHDA and SQIVND (reference sequence).

Comment on this clone: The read terminates 3 residues ahead of where the CDR3 ends, so the germline J gene completes it. The chain recombines TRBV5-1 with TRBJ2-7; 7 positions match TRBD2. After removal of 4 bases from V and 5 bases from J, the junction contained 9 bases not matched to a gene. CDR3 size: 14 residues. Per the germline V gene, CDR1 is SGHRS and CDR2 is YFSETQ. The sequenced CDR3 bases are TGCGCCAGCAGCCCACTAGCGTCACACCACGAG. Translated: CASSPLASHHE. The whole CDR3 region reads CASSPLASHHEQYF. The entire variable domain, with the rest obtained from reference TRBV5-1 and TRBJ2-7, is as follows: KAGVTQTPRYLIKTRGQQVTLSCSPISGHRSVSWYQQTPGQGLQFLFEYFSETQRNKGNFPGRFSGRQFSNSRSEMNVSTLELGDSALYLCASSPLASHHEQYFGPGTRLTVT.

A note on this clone: Sequencing ends 3 residues short of the CDR3 end; the germline J gene provides the rest. V usage is TRBV5-6 and J usage is TRBJ2-1; TRBD1 matches 7 bases. This CDR3 contains 14 residues. With 4 bases clipped from V and 4 bases from J, the junction kept 5 bases outside the gene matches. From germline, CDR1 is SGHDT and CDR2 YYEEEE. The CDR3 here is CASSPGTAYNEQFF. Partial CDR3 DNA: TGTGCCAGCAGCCCCGGGACAGCTTACAATGAG.

Comment on this clone: The CDR3 extends 3 residues past the end of the read, so its final part is completed from the germline J gene. The chain is built from TRBV19 and TRBJ1-5, with no clear D. The germline V gene has CDR1 LNHDA and CDR2 SQIVND (reference sequence). The V gene lost 6 bases and the J gene lost 6 bases, with 12 bases spanning the gap. The CDR3 runs 13 residues. This CDR3 reads CASRGARIQPQHF. The DNA read from the CDR3 is TGTGCCAGTAGGGGCGCGAGGATTCAGCCC.

The sequenced CDR3 bases are TGCAGTGCTAGAGACCGGACAGGTCGGACCCCGAGTCCTGAA. Translated, it gives CSARDRTGRTPSPE. The entire CDR3 reads CSARDRTGRTPSPEAFF. The gene calls are TRBV20-1 and TRBJ1-1; 7 bases agree with TRBD1. The CDR3 goes on 3 residues after the read ends, and that part is filled in from the germline J gene. Germline values: CDR1 DFQATT, CDR2 SNEGSKA (reference sequence). The CDR3 covers 17 residues. V shed 0 bases and J 6 bases; nucleotides not matched to a gene: 16.

Of note for this clone: The junction and the germline gene differ at one end; a read error may be behind it. The CDR3 extends 3 residues past the end of the read, so its final part is completed from the germline J gene. The V gene is TRBV13, the J gene TRBJ1-2, with D possibly being TRBD1 (5 bases). The V gene's germline CDR1 is PRHDT and CDR2 FYEKMQ (reference sequence). The CDR3 totals 15 residues. CDR3 bases read: TGTGCCAGCAGTTTAGCTGGGAGGGGCTCCTATGGC. Translating it yields CASSLAGRGSYG. The entire CDR3 is CASSLAGRGSYGYTF.

A note on this clone: From the germline J gene comes the end of the CDR3, since the read stops 3 residues before it. V usage is TRBV10-1 and J usage is TRBJ2-7; 10 nucleotides line up with TRBD2. The CDR3 runs to 14 residues. V shed 3 bases and J 3 bases; nucleotides not matched to a gene: 2. CDR1 is WNHNN and CDR2 is SYGVQD in the germline V gene (reference sequence). CDR3 protein: CASSELAGLYEQYF. The sequenced part of the CDR3 DNA is TGCGCCAGCAGTGAACTAGCGGGGCTCTACGAG.